The 31 T cell receptor beta chains in this list originate from one sample, sequenced in a study of cytomegalovirus exposure and HLA in healthy donors. This PCR relied on a set of 60 Vbeta primers and 13 Jbeta primers. Sequenced by immunoSEQ multiplex PCR; TCRdb stores in-frame clones only, minus some. Altogether 120,000 or so clones are present, over 60% being singletons, with the ten largest covering around 2.9%. The source material was PBMCs. The receptor source for this set is a woman aged 55-69 years in good health and CMV-seropositive.

The rearrangement uses TRBV5-5 and TRBJ2-7; TRBD2 matches at 15 bases. There are 17 residues in the CDR3. With V trimmed by 4 bases and J by 7 bases, 12 bases remained unmatched. Germline V lookup: CDR1 SGHKS, CDR2 YYEKEE (reference sequence). This CDR3 reads CASSGGTSGRTLGEQYF. In nucleotides, the CDR3 is TGTGCCAGCAGCGGGGGGACTAGCGGGAGGACCCTGGGGGAGCAGTACTTC. Based on the CDR3 plus reference TRBV5-5 and TRBJ2-7, the full variable domain is DAGVTQSPTHLIKTRGQQVTLRCSPISGHKSVSWYQQVLGQGPQFIFQYYEKEERGRGNFPDRFSARQFPNYSSELNVNALLLGDSALYLCASSGGTSGRTLGEQYFGPGTRLTVT.

This sequence joins TRBV29-1 and TRBJ2-1; weak D call: TRBD2 (6 bases). Per the germline V gene, CDR1 is SQVTM and CDR2 is ANQGSEA. The CDR3 extends over 15 amino acids. Trimming took off 6 bases at V and 0 bases at J, with 15 bases between the two ends. CDR3 residues: CSVRGAPDSYNEQFF. CDR3 nucleotides: TGCAGCGTGCGCGGGGCCCCAGACTCCTACAATGAGCAGTTCTTC.

CDR3: CASSRTSGWEGAQYF. The DNA of the CDR3 is TGTGCCAGCAGCCGGACTAGCGGCTGGGAGGGGGCCCAGTACTTC. The chain couples TRBV7-9 to TRBJ2-5, with 10 bases aligning to TRBD2. Germline lookup yields CDR1 SEHNR and CDR2 FQNEAQ (reference sequence). V lost 5 bases and J lost 9; bases outside the gene matches: 12. The CDR3 consists of 15 residues. The full variable domain, completed using reference TRBV7-9 and TRBJ2-5, is DTGVSQNPRHKITKRGQNVTFRCDPISEHNRLYWYRQTLGQGPEFLTYFQNEAQLEKSRLLSDRFSAERPKGSFSTLEIQRTEQGDSAMYLCASSRTSGWEGAQYFGPGTRLLVL.

The chain uses TRBV28 and TRBJ2-1; TRBD2 aligns across 8 bases. V dropped 4 bases and J dropped 3; count of bases not matched to a gene: 8. Germline values: CDR1 MDHEN, CDR2 SYDVKM. This CDR3 region has 16 residues. The CDR3 spells CASSSPAGGRYNEQFF. In DNA, the CDR3 is TGTGCCAGCAGTTCTCCGGCGGGAGGCCGCTACAATGAGCAGTTCTTC.

This chain joins TRBV4-1 and TRBJ1-5, with D possibly being TRBD1 (5 bases). The CDR3 runs to 17 residues. Germline CDR1 and CDR2: MGHRA and YSYEKL. The germline V and J ends were trimmed by 4 bases and 4 bases, with 20 bases remaining between them. The CDR3 here is CASSRGSHGGANQPQHF. The CDR3 DNA is TGCGCCAGCAGCCGAGGGTCTCACGGCGGGGCAAATCAGCCCCAGCATTTT.

The chain recombines TRBV6-5 with TRBJ1-4; D gene unclear. With 6 bases removed from V and 0 bases from J, the gap between germline ends came to 11 bases. The CDR3 is 15 amino acids. In germline, CDR1 is MNHEY, CDR2 SVGAGI. CDR3 nucleotides: TGTGCCAGCAGGGGCCCGTGGACAACTAATGAAAAACTGTTTTTT. Protein sequence: CASRGPWTTNEKLFF.

The chain couples TRBV27 to TRBJ2-1; D is possibly TRBD1 (6 bases). Germline V gene data show CDR1 as MNHEY and CDR2 as SMNVEV (reference sequence). The germline V and J ends were trimmed by 6 bases and 4 bases, with 16 bases remaining between them. The CDR3 has 15 amino acids. As DNA, the CDR3 is TGTGCCAGCAGCCCGAGCGAAAGGGGGTACAATGAGCAGTTCTTC. It is translated as CASSPSERGYNEQFF.

This clone was recorded a few times. This chain uses TRBV15 with TRBJ2-7; 8 nucleotides align to TRBD2. Germline V gives CDR1 LNHNV, CDR2 YYDKDF (reference sequence). The V segment lost 0 bases and the J segment 5 bases; nucleotides outside the gene matches: 9. The CDR3 totals 16 residues. CDR3 loop: CATSRDQRESRHEQYF. Here the CDR3 DNA reads TGTGCCACCAGCAGAGATCAGCGGGAGAGTCGCCACGAGCAGTACTTC.

The chain employs TRBV29-1 and TRBJ2-2, with D uncertain. Germline loops: CDR1 SQVTM, CDR2 ANQGSEA. V shed 4 bases and J shed 6 bases, with 6 bases lying between them. This CDR3 has 11 residues. The CDR3 is CSVARSGELFF. The CDR3 bases are TGCAGCGTTGCCAGATCCGGGGAGCTGTTTTTT.

The chain links TRBV4-1 to TRBJ2-1; D is possibly TRBD2 (6 bases). CDR1 is MGHRA, CDR2 YSYEKL, per germline. The CDR3 sequence is 15 residues long. V lost 5 bases, J lost 4 bases, and 15 bases lay in between. This chain's CDR3 is CASSALALGYNEQFF. DNA for the CDR3: TGCGCCAGCAGCGCACTAGCATTGGGATACAATGAGCAGTTCTTC.

The chain combines TRBV19 with TRBJ1-1; 8 bases are a match to TRBD1. V lost 4 bases, J lost 6 bases, and 7 bases stayed unmatched. Per the germline V gene, CDR1 is LNHDA and CDR2 is SQIVND (reference sequence). This CDR3 is built from 14 residues. The CDR3 spells CASSKGQATAEAFF. The CDR3 region has the DNA TGTGCCAGTAGTAAGGGACAGGCCACCGCTGAAGCTTTCTTT.

The chain joins TRBV14 to TRBJ2-1, with D maybe TRBD2 (6 bases). The CDR3 has 15 amino acids. The germline V gene has CDR1 SGHDN and CDR2 FVKESK. The germline V and J ends were trimmed by 1 base and 3 bases, with 10 bases remaining between them. The CDR3 sequence is CASSQVVGGYNEQFF. In nucleotides, the CDR3 is TGTGCCAGCAGCCAAGTTGTGGGGGGCTACAATGAGCAGTTCTTC.

CDR3 protein: CASDSGSPGDTQYF. CDR3 in DNA: TGCGCCAGCGATAGCGGGAGCCCCGGAGATACGCAGTATTTT. V and J are TRBV5-1 and TRBJ2-3; TRBD2 matches at 9 bases. Germline trimming cut 7 bases from V and 5 bases from J; bases unmatched to any gene: 8. Germline V gene data show CDR1 as SGHRS and CDR2 as YFSETQ. CDR3 length: 14 residues. The complete variable domain, with remaining parts taken from reference TRBV5-1 and TRBJ2-3, reads KAGVTQTPRYLIKTRGQQVTLSCSPISGHRSVSWYQQTPGQGLQFLFEYFSETQRNKGNFPGRFSGRQFSNSRSEMNVSTLELGDSALYLCASDSGSPGDTQYFGPGTRLTVL.

Concerning this clone itself: Different DNA sequences within this sample yield the same CDR3. The chain carries TRBV5-5 and TRBJ2-7; weak D call: TRBD1 (5 bases). CDR1 is SGHKS and CDR2 is YYEKEE in the germline V gene (reference sequence). V lost 4 bases and J lost 4, with 24 bases in between. CDR3 length: 17 residues. The CDR3 DNA reads as TGTGCCAGCAGCGGTGGCGACAGTGCCCCCGGGTTTTACGAGCAGTACTTC. It encodes CASSGGDSAPGFYEQYF. The variable domain in full, completed from reference TRBV5-5 and TRBJ2-7, reads DAGVTQSPTHLIKTRGQQVTLRCSPISGHKSVSWYQQVLGQGPQFIFQYYEKEERGRGNFPDRFSARQFPNYSSELNVNALLLGDSALYLCASSGGDSAPGFYEQYFGPGTRLTVT.

The rearrangement uses TRBV27 and TRBJ1-1, with a weak D call TRBD1 (6 bases). Germline V gene data show CDR1 as MNHEY and CDR2 as SMNVEV (reference sequence). Trimming took off 6 bases at V and 7 bases at J, with 15 bases between the two ends. This CDR3 has 13 amino acids. The DNA of the CDR3 is TGTGCCAGCAGAGAAGCCGGGACATTTGAAGCTTTCTTT. This encodes CASREAGTFEAFF.

V usage is TRBV6-6 and J usage is TRBJ1-1, with D perhaps matching TRBD1 (6 bases). V was cut by 2 bases and J by 8 bases, with 9 bases left in between. The CDR3 loop spans 12 amino acids. CDR1 MNHNY and CDR2 SVGAGI come from the germline V gene (reference sequence). DNA for the CDR3: TGTGCCAGCAGTTACCCGGACAGCGAAGCTTTCTTT. It translates to CASSYPDSEAFF.

In this sample, this clone turned up once. This sequence joins TRBV7-3 and TRBJ2-3; 9 nucleotides line up with TRBD1. This CDR3 region has 13 residues. From germline, CDR1 is SGHTA and CDR2 FQGTGA. Trimming took 5 bases from V and 14 from J; bases not matched to a gene: 11. The DNA of the CDR3 is TGTGCCAGCAGCCCGACAAACAGGGGGCGTCTGTATTTT. Translation gives CASSPTNRGRLYF.

The chain couples TRBV28 to TRBJ2-5; no firm D call. The CDR3 runs to 13 residues. The V end was cut by 6 bases, the J end by 5 bases, with 13 bases between. CDR1 is MDHEN, CDR2 SYDVKM, per germline. DNA of the CDR3: TGTGCCAGCAGCCATGGGCCTTCGGAGACCCAGTACTTC. Amino acids: CASSHGPSETQYF.

The rearrangement links TRBV9 to TRBJ2-6; D is undetermined. V gave up 4 bases and J gave up 2 bases, with 13 bases separating them. Germline V gene data show CDR1 as SGDLS and CDR2 as YYNGEE. The CDR3 covers 16 residues. CDR3 residues: CASSNSSVAGANVLTF. The CDR3 DNA is TGTGCCAGCAGCAACAGCTCCGTGGCTGGGGCCAACGTCCTGACTTTC.

The genes are TRBV11-2 and TRBJ2-2; 9 positions agree with TRBD1. V lost 6 bases and J lost 4; bases outside the gene matches: 9. CDR3 length: 16 amino acids. Germline-derived CDR1 and CDR2 are SGHAT and FQNNGV. The CDR3 sequence is CASSRGQGMGTGELFF. CDR3 sequence (DNA): TGTGCCAGCAGTCGAGGACAGGGGATGGGCACCGGGGAGCTGTTTTTT.

This chain joins TRBV2 and TRBJ2-7; TRBD1 matches at 8 bases. Germline-derived CDR1 and CDR2 are SNHLY and FYNNEI. The CDR3 runs 15 residues. V shed 5 bases, J shed 2 bases, and the junction held 8 bases outside the gene matches. This chain's CDR3 is CASSPGTGGAYEQYF. CDR3 DNA: TGTGCCAGCAGTCCCGGGACAGGTGGTGCCTACGAGCAGTACTTC.

The chain couples TRBV4-1 to TRBJ1-2; D is uncertain. This CDR3 has 15 residues. Deletions cut 3 bases from V and 2 bases from J, with 13 bases between. The V gene's germline CDR1 is MGHRA and CDR2 YSYEKL. The CDR3 DNA reads as TGCGCCAGCAGCCAGACGCCGGTGGGCAACTATGGCTACACCTTC. As protein: CASSQTPVGNYGYTF.

The chain combines TRBV27 with TRBJ2-1; TRBD2 matches 11 bases. In germline, CDR1 is MNHEY, CDR2 SMNVEV (reference sequence). V dropped 1 base and J dropped 8; count of bases not matched to a gene: 7. The CDR3 sequence is 16 residues long. CDR3 nucleotides: TGTGCCAGCAGTTTATTGGGGACTAGCGGCGATGATGAGCAGTTCTTC. Its protein is CASSLLGTSGDDEQFF.

This clone was counted between two and nine times. The chain links TRBV28 to TRBJ2-1, with TRBD2 as a possible D gene (6 bases). Germline CDR1 MDHEN, CDR2 SYDVKM. The CDR3 totals 16 residues. Trimming took off 0 bases at V and 9 bases at J, with 18 bases between the two ends. The CDR3 protein is CASSLWRDRLVFEQFF. The DNA for the CDR3 is TGTGCCAGCAGTTTATGGCGGGACCGCCTTGTCTTTGAGCAGTTCTTC.

This sequence joins TRBV4-1 and TRBJ2-1; 13 positions agree with TRBD2. CDR1 and CDR2 from the germline V gene are MGHRA and YSYEKL. This CDR3 spans 15 amino acids. Germline trimming cut 10 bases from V and 7 bases from J; bases unmatched to any gene: 10. The CDR3 DNA reads as TGCGCCACCGGACTAGCGGGAGAGTCTAGAAATGAGCAGTTCTTC. It encodes CATGLAGESRNEQFF.

The chain employs TRBV2 and TRBJ1-1, with 9 bases matching TRBD1. The length of the CDR3 is 14 residues. In germline, CDR1 is SNHLY, CDR2 FYNNEI. With V trimmed by 7 bases and J by 6 bases, 9 bases remained unmatched. CDR3 nucleotide sequence: TGTGCCAGCAACACACAGGGGGCTATCGCTGAAGCTTTCTTT. Protein: CASNTQGAIAEAFF.

The chain uses TRBV7-9 and TRBJ2-7, with D possibly being TRBD2 (5 bases). The germline gives CDR1 SEHNR, CDR2 FQNEAQ (reference sequence). The CDR3 spans 14 residues. V was pared by 1 base and J by 2 bases, with 9 bases between. The CDR3 is CASSLEGGPYEQYF. The CDR3 coding sequence is TGTGCCAGCAGCTTAGAGGGCGGGCCCTACGAGCAGTACTTC.

This rearrangement joins TRBV9 to TRBJ2-1; 15 nucleotides match TRBD2. The CDR3 is made up of 18 amino acids. Germline V gene data show CDR1 as SGDLS and CDR2 as YYNGEE. With V trimmed by 0 bases and J by 2 bases, 3 bases remained unmatched. The CDR3 region is CASSVGTSGRVAYNEQFF. The CDR3 bases are TGTGCCAGCAGCGTAGGGACTAGCGGGAGGGTCGCCTACAATGAGCAGTTCTTC.

J is TRBJ2-1 and V is TRBV19, with 8 bases identical to TRBD2. CDR1 is LNHDA and CDR2 is SQIVND in the germline V gene (reference sequence). Trimming removed 8 bases from V and 6 bases from J; junction bases left unmatched: 6. The CDR3 has 13 residues. CDR3 amino acids: CASGASGLNEQFF. CDR3 nucleotide sequence: TGTGCCAGTGGCGCTAGCGGGCTCAATGAGCAGTTCTTC.

The gene calls are TRBV5-4 and TRBJ1-2, with 9 positions matching TRBD1. Trimming took 2 bases from V and 4 from J; bases not matched to a gene: 3. Per germline, CDR1 SGHNT and CDR2 YYREEE (reference sequence). This CDR3 has 14 amino acids. The CDR3 nucleotides read TGTGCCAGCAGCTTCGGACAGGGGCCCTATGGCTACACCTTC. This codes for CASSFGQGPYGYTF.

The chain employs TRBV6-6 and TRBJ2-2; tentatively, D is TRBD1 (6 bases). Germline CDR1 and CDR2: MNHNY and SVGAGI (reference sequence). V dropped 8 bases and J dropped 5 bases, with 15 bases sitting between them. The CDR3 has 14 amino acids. The CDR3 reads CASGVGQSTGELFF. The DNA of the CDR3 is TGTGCCAGCGGGGTAGGACAGAGTACCGGGGAGCTGTTTTTT.